The source of this TCR beta chain is a study of blood T cell repertoires in COVID-19. Libraries were prepared by immunoSEQ multiplex PCR; TCRdb keeps only in-frame clonotypes and omits some of them. There are roughly 200,000 clones in the sample; approximately 85% occur only once, and 8.2% lies in the top ten. This CDR3 has 15 amino acids. V lost 3 bases to trimming and J lost 0 bases, with 9 bases between them. CDR1 and CDR2 (germline): LNHDA, SQIVND (reference sequence). The V gene is TRBV19, the J gene TRBJ1-3; D not certain. The sequence was obtained from a woman aged 55-70 years with acute or convalescent COVID-19. Material: peripheral blood. CDR3 DNA sequence: TGTGCCAGTAGTATCGGGATTTTCTCTGGAAACACCATATATTTT. Translating gives CASSIGIFSGNTIYF.